The present entry profiles one TCR beta chain with its context. Its antigen is currently unknown. The data were produced by immunoSEQ multiplex PCR, yet TCRdb's version contains in-frame clones alone and is incomplete. The sample includes about 1,800,000 clones, about 95% of them seen just once. Between the trimmed V and J ends, which lost 5 bases and 7 bases, there was a span of 21 bases. This CDR3 has 15 residues. Germline lookup yields CDR1 SGHRS and CDR2 YFSETQ. This specimen comes from a study of shared clonotypes between healthy human individuals. Positively selected for CCR7, the CD45RO-negative cells used as naive CD8 cells excluded terminally differentiated effector memory CD45RA+ cells. General study results and limits: Clonotypes shared by all four sorted-subset donors had higher generation probabilities than non-shared clonotypes.

What was sequenced was naive CD8+ T cells sorted from blood. J is TRBJ1-1 and V is TRBV5-1; D is perhaps TRBD1 (6 bases). The TCR was taken from a man between 18 and 29 years old in good health. The CDR3 DNA follows: TGCGCCAGCAGTATAACAGGGCAGGCGACAAATGAAGCTTTCTTT. Translated: CASSITGQATNEAFF.